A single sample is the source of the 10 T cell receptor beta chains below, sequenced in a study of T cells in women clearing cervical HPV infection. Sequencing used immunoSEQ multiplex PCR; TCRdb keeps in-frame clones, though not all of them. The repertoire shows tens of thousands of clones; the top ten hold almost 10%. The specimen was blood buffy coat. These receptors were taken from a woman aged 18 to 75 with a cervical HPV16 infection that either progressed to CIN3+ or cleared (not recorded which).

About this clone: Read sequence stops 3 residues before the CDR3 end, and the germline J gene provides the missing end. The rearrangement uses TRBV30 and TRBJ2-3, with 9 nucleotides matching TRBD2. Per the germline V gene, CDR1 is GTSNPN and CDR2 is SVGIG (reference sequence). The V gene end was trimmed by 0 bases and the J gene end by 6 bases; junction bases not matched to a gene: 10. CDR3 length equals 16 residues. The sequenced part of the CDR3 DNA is TGTGCCTGGAGTGTATTGGCGGGAGGGCCGAGGGATACG. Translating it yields CAWSVLAGGPRDT. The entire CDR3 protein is CAWSVLAGGPRDTQYF.

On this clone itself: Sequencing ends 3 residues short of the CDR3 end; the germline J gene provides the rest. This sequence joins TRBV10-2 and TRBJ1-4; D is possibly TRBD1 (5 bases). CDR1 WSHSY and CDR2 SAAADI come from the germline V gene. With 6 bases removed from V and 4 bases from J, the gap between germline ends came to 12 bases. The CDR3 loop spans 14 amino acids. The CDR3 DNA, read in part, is TGCGCCAGCAGAGGTATGCAGGGTAATGAAAAA. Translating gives CASRGMQGNEK. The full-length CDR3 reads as CASRGMQGNEKLFF.

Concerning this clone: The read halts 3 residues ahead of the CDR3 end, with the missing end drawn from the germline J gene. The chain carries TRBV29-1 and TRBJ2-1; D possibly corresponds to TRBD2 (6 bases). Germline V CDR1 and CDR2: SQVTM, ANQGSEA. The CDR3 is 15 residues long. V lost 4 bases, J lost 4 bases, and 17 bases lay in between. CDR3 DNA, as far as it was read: TGCAGCGTTGCCTCCTTGAAGGGGAGGTACAATGAG. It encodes CSVASLKGRYNE. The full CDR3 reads CSVASLKGRYNEQFF.

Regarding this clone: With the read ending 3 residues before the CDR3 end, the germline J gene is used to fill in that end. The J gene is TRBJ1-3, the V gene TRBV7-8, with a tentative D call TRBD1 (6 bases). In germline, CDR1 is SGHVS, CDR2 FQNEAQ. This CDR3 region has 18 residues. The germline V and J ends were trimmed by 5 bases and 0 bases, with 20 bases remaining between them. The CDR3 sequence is CASSLGPRGGLSGNTIYF. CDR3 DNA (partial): TGTGCCAGCAGCCTAGGCCCGAGGGGGGGCCTCTCTGGAAACACC.

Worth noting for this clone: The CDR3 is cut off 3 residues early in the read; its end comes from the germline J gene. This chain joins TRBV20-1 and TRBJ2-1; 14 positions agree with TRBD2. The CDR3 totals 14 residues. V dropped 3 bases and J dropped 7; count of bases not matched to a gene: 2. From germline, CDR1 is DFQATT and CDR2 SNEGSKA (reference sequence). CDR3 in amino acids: CSARGLAGENEQFF. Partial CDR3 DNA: TGCAGTGCTAGGGGACTAGCGGGAGAAAATGAG.

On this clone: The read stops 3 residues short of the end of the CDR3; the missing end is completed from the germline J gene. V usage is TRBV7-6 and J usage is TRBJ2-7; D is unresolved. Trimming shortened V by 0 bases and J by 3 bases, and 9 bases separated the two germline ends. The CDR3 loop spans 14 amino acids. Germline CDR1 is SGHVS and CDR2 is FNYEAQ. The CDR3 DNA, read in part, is TGTGCCAGCAGCTTAGCGCCCCAAGGCTACGAG. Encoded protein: CASSLAPQGYE. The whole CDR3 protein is CASSLAPQGYEQYF.

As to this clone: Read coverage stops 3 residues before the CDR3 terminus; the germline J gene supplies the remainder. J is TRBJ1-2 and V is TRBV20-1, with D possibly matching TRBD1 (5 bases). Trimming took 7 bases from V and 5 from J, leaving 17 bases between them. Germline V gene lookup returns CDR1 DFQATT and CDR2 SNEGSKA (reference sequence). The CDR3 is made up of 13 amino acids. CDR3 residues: CSVGGVDLYGYTF. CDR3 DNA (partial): TGCAGTGTTGGAGGGGTTGATTTGTATGGC.

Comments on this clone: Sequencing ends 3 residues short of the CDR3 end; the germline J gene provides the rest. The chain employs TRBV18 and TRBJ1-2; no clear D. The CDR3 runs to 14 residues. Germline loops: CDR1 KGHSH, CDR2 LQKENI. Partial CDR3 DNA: TGTGCCAGCTCACCCCTCCGCGGATCCTACGGG. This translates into CASSPLRGSYG. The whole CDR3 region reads CASSPLRGSYGYTF.

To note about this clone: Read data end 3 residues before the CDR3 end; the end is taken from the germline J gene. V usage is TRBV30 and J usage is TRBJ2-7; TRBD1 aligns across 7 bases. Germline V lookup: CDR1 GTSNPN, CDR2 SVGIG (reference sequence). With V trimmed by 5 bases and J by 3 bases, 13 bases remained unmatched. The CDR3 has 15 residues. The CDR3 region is CAWGNNNRGYYEQYF. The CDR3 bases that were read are TGTGCCTGGGGTAATAATAACAGGGGCTACTACGAG.

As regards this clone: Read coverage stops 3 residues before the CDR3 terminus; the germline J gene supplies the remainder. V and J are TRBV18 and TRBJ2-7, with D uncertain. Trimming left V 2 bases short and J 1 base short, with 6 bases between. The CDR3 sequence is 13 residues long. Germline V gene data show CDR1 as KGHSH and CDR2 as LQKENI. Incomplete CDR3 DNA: TGTGCCAGCTCACCAGGGCAGTCCTACGAG. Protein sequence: CASSPGQSYE. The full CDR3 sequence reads CASSPGQSYEQYF.